The 26 T cell receptor beta chains below come from one sample, sequenced in a study of prognosis after radiotherapy for stage I lung cancer. Template was genomic DNA; TCR beta CDR3 amplified in two multiplex PCR rounds. First-round PCR, the initial amplification, used primers specific to each TRBV and TRBJ gene. TCRdb ran MiXCR on the multiplex PCR reads and lists one entry per CDR3 protein. This table holds under 20,000 distinct CDR3 sequences, 44% found once. Sequenced material: PBMCs, taken before or after stereotactic body radiation therapy (not recorded which). These receptors came from a donor aged 50 or older with non-small cell lung cancer.

As to this clonotype: Just one base apart from a much larger clone, this may be a read error. V and J are TRBV5-1 and TRBJ2-1, with D maybe TRBD1 (7 bases). Germline loops: CDR1 SGHRS, CDR2 YFSETQ. Trimming took off 3 bases at V and 8 bases at J, with 12 bases between the two ends. The CDR3 spans 13 residues. CDR3 region: CASSSRGVDEQFF. CDR3 nucleotide sequence: TGCGCCAGCAGCTCCAGGGGGGTCGATGAGCAGTTCTTC.

Worth noting for this clonotype: The likely explanation is a read error, given a far larger clone one base away. V is TRBV28 and J is TRBJ1-2, with unresolved D. Germline-derived CDR1 and CDR2 are MDHEN and SYDVKM. This CDR3 has 15 residues. The DNA of the CDR3 is TGTGCCAGCAGTTACTCGGGCCAGAGTTACTATTGCTACACCTTC. Its protein is CASSYSGQSYYCYTF.

This clonotype has at least ten counts. The gene calls are TRBV12-3 or TRBV12-4 and TRBJ2-6; D possibly corresponds to TRBD2 (6 bases). V was shortened by 0 bases and J by 3 bases, with 15 bases between the two germline ends. This CDR3 is built from 18 residues. The DNA of the CDR3 is TGTGCCAGCAGTTTAGCGGACGCGGGGATGGGTGGGGCCAACGTCCTGACTTTC. Its protein is CASSLADAGMGGANVLTF.

Points on this clonotype: Since a much larger clone is just one base distant, this may be a read error. V is TRBV20-1 and J is TRBJ2-3; D is undetermined. Germline V CDR1 and CDR2: DFQATT, SNEGSKA (reference sequence). This CDR3 has 13 amino acids. V was trimmed by 4 bases and J by 0 bases, leaving 8 bases between them. As DNA, the CDR3 is TGCAGTGCTACGGAACTGAGCACAGATACGCAGTATTTT. Protein sequence: CSATELSTDTQYF.

This clonotype occurred many times. This chain connects TRBV2 to TRBJ2-1, with D possibly matching TRBD2 (5 bases). The germline CDR1 and CDR2 sequences are SNHLY and FYNNEI. CDR3 length: 16 residues. The germline V and J ends were trimmed by 3 bases and 2 bases, with 14 bases remaining between them. This CDR3 is CASSDGVSATYNEQFF. The CDR3 DNA reads as TGTGCCAGCAGTGACGGGGTTAGCGCGACCTACAATGAGCAGTTCTTC.

The sample holds one count of this clonotype. Its ends do not fully match the called genes, so a read error is possible. The V gene is TRBV6-4, the J gene TRBJ2-2; D possibly corresponds to TRBD2 (5 bases). The CDR3 loop spans 15 amino acids. CDR1 and CDR2 (germline): MRHNA, SNTAGT. CDR3: CASSDSALASGEPFF. CDR3 nucleotides: TGTGCCAGCAGTGATTCTGCGCTGGCTTCCGGGGAGCCGTTTTTT.

This chain links TRBV7-8 with TRBJ1-4; D is uncertain. In germline, CDR1 is SGHVS, CDR2 FQNEAQ. Trimming cost V 5 bases and J 2 bases, with 9 bases left between them. The CDR3 spans 14 residues. As DNA, the CDR3 is TGTGCCAGCAGCCGGATGCAGACTAATGAAAAACTGTTTTTT. Translated: CASSRMQTNEKLFF.

This clonotype was picked up many times. V gene TRBV19 combines with J gene TRBJ1-5, with D tentatively TRBD1 (5 bases). V dropped 1 base and J dropped 1 base, with 14 bases sitting between them. This CDR3 region has 17 residues. Germline-derived CDR1 and CDR2 are LNHDA and SQIVND (reference sequence). This chain's CDR3 is CASSIVVGGMSNQPQHF. CDR3 DNA: TGTGCCAGTAGTATAGTGGTCGGGGGGATGAGCAATCAGCCCCAGCATTTT. The full variable domain, in which reference TRBV19 and TRBJ1-5 provide the parts outside the CDR3, is DGGITQSPKYLFRKEGQNVTLSCEQNLNHDAMYWYRQDPGQGLRLIYYSQIVNDFQKGDIAEGYSVSREKKESFPLTVTSAQKNPTAFYLCASSIVVGGMSNQPQHFGDGTRLSIL.

The sample holds many counts of this clonotype. The chain carries TRBV6-1 and TRBJ1-1, with TRBD1 matching 8 bases. Trimming removed 1 base from V and 7 bases from J; junction bases left unmatched: 11. The CDR3 is 16 amino acids. The germline V gene has CDR1 MNHNS and CDR2 SASEGT. The DNA for the CDR3 is TGTGCCAGCAGTGAAGAATTAGGGACAGGCTACTATGAAGCTTTCTTT. It encodes CASSEELGTGYYEAFF.

This clonotype was detected many times. The chain couples TRBV7-2 to TRBJ1-6; 7 bases are shared with TRBD1. V trimming: 2 bases; J trimming: 7 bases; junction bases outside the gene matches: 2. The CDR3 is 14 amino acids. From germline, CDR1 is SGHTA and CDR2 FQGNSA. CDR3 sequence (DNA): TGTGCCAGCAGCTTACGGGACAGCAATTCACCCCTCCACTTT. This encodes CASSLRDSNSPLHF. Variable domain in full (rest from reference TRBV7-2 and TRBJ1-6): GAGVSQSPSNKVTEKGKDVELRCDPISGHTALYWYRQSLGQGLEFLIYFQGNSAPDKSGLPSDRFSAERTGGSVSTLTIQRTQQEDSAVYLCASSLRDSNSPLHFGNGTRLTVT.

The chain combines TRBV5-1 with TRBJ1-1; D unresolved. This CDR3 region has 13 residues. The V end was cut by 4 bases, the J end by 1 base, with 8 bases between. CDR1 and CDR2 (germline): SGHRS, YFSETQ. This chain's CDR3 is CASSIWGNTEAFF. The CDR3 DNA sequence: TGCGCCAGCAGCATTTGGGGGAACACTGAAGCTTTCTTT.

In the case of this clonotype: One base separates it from a far larger clone, so it is likely a read error. The genes are TRBV6-4 and TRBJ2-1; 7 nucleotides agree with TRBD2. The V and J ends lost 8 bases and 9 bases, in that order; junction bases with no gene match: 10. Germline CDR1 and CDR2: MRHNA and SNTAGT. This CDR3 comprises 13 residues. The DNA for the CDR3 is TGTGCCAGCGGGAGGGCAGAAGGCATTGAGCAGTTCTTC. It translates to CASGRAEGIEQFF.

This clonotype has ten or more counts. The genes are TRBV19 and TRBJ1-4; 7 bases fit TRBD1. The CDR3 spans 15 residues. Germline V gene sequence: CDR1 LNHDA, CDR2 SQIVND (reference sequence). Trimming removed 3 bases from V and 0 bases from J; junction bases left unmatched: 1. CDR3 sequence (DNA): TGTGCCAGTAGTATTGGGACAGCAACTAATGAAAAACTGTTTTTT. Its translation is CASSIGTATNEKLFF.

The sample holds many counts of this clonotype. The chain combines TRBV5-4 with TRBJ2-5; 9 bases line up with TRBD2. The CDR3 covers 14 residues. Germline V CDR1 and CDR2: SGHNT, YYREEE (reference sequence). After removal of 4 bases from V and 2 bases from J, the junction contained 3 bases not matched to a gene. CDR3 coding DNA: TGTGCCAGCAGCCAGACTAGCGGTCAAGAGACCCAGTACTTC. Translated, it gives CASSQTSGQETQYF. The whole variable domain, remainder taken from reference TRBV5-4 and TRBJ2-5, is ETGVTQSPTHLIKTRGQQVTLRCSSQSGHNTVSWYQQALGQGPQFIFQYYREEENGRGNFPPRFSGLQFPNYSSELNVNALELDDSALYLCASSQTSGQETQYFGPGTRLLVL.

This clonotype came up many times. V gene TRBV14 combines with J gene TRBJ2-1; the D is unclear. The V gene's germline CDR1 is SGHDN and CDR2 FVKESK. The length of the CDR3 is 18 residues. V lost 4 bases to trimming and J lost 1 base, with 20 bases between them. CDR3 amino acids: CASSPKGKGQRSYNEQFF. The CDR3, as DNA: TGTGCCAGCAGCCCCAAGGGAAAGGGTCAGAGGTCCTACAATGAGCAGTTCTTC. Full variable domain (missing parts from reference TRBV14 and TRBJ2-1): EAGVTQFPSHSVIEKGQTVTLRCDPISGHDNLYWYRRVMGKEIKFLLHFVKESKQDESGMPNNRFLAERTGGTYSTLKVQPAELEDSGVYFCASSPKGKGQRSYNEQFFGPGTRLTVL.

The chain combines TRBV11-3 with TRBJ2-1, with 7 nucleotides matching TRBD2. The length of the CDR3 is 16 residues. The germline CDR1 and CDR2 sequences are SGHNT and YENEEA. The J segment lost 0 bases and the V segment lost 2 bases, leaving 4 bases of the junction unmatched. The chain's CDR3 is CASSLSWTSSYNEQFF. CDR3 DNA sequence: TGTGCCAGCAGCTTATCTTGGACTAGCTCCTACAATGAGCAGTTCTTC.

In this sample, this clonotype turned up once. A far bigger clonotype differs at one base, so this is likely a read error. This chain uses TRBV6-2 or TRBV6-3 with TRBJ2-7; TRBD2 agrees at 10 bases. From germline, CDR1 is MNHEY and CDR2 SVGEGT. Losses at the gene ends were 6 bases for V and 7 bases for J; bases not matched to a gene: 12. This CDR3 is 15 amino acids long. This CDR3 is CASSDAASGGSEQYF. CDR3 in DNA: TGTGCCAGCAGCGACGCGGCTAGCGGGGGTAGTGAGCAGTACTTC.

This clonotype has a count of ten or more. This sequence joins TRBV10-3 and TRBJ2-1, with 10 bases aligning to TRBD1. CDR3 length equals 13 residues. The germline V gene encodes CDR1 ENHRY and CDR2 SYGVKD. V was clipped by 10 bases and J by 5 bases; unmatched bases: 5. In DNA form, the CDR3 reads TGTGCCACCTCCGGGACAGGGGACAATGAGCAGTTCTTC. It encodes CATSGTGDNEQFF.

The table lists this clonotype with many counts. The CDR3 here is CASSLAGVGEQYF. The CDR3 DNA is TGCGCCAGCAGCTTGGCGGGGGTAGGGGAGCAGTACTTC. The rearrangement joins TRBV5-1 to TRBJ2-7; D may be TRBD2 (6 bases). Trimming removed 0 bases from V and 7 bases from J, with 11 bases in between. CDR1 SGHRS and CDR2 YFSETQ come from the germline V gene. The CDR3 is 13 residues long.

This clonotype was counted many times. The V gene is TRBV2, the J gene TRBJ2-3; D is ambiguous. Looked up from germline, CDR1 is SNHLY and CDR2 is FYNNEI. This CDR3 spans 14 amino acids. Trimming removed 6 bases at V and 2 bases at J, with 12 bases between. The CDR3 region is CASSRAVFTDTQYF. In nucleotides, the CDR3 is TGTGCCAGCAGCCGTGCGGTATTCACAGATACGCAGTATTTT.

This rearrangement joins TRBV30 to TRBJ2-7; perhaps TRBD2 as D (5 bases). Germline V gene lookup returns CDR1 GTSNPN and CDR2 SVGIG (reference sequence). The V end was cut by 1 base, the J end by 4 bases, with 14 bases between. This CDR3 is 14 amino acids long. The chain's CDR3 is CAWSGQGSRYEQYF. In DNA, the CDR3 is TGTGCCTGGAGTGGCCAAGGGAGTCGTTACGAGCAGTACTTC.

Concerning this clonotype: Just one base apart from a much larger clone, this may be a read error. The V and J genes are TRBV29-1 and TRBJ1-2; D gene uncertain. In germline, CDR1 is SQVTM, CDR2 ANQGSEA. Between the trimmed V and J ends, which lost 2 bases and 8 bases, there was a span of 9 bases. This CDR3 has 11 residues. The CDR3 coding sequence is TGCAGCGTTGAAACGAGAGAAGGCTACACCTTC. This translates into CSVETREGYTF.

This clonotype was recorded at least ten times. The V call is TRBV6-2 or TRBV6-3, the J call TRBJ2-1; perhaps TRBD1 as D (5 bases). This CDR3 region has 13 residues. CDR1 and CDR2 (germline): MNHEY, SVGEGT. V was clipped by 5 bases and J by 5 bases, with 10 bases between them. The CDR3: CASSATGHNEQFF. The CDR3, as DNA: TGTGCCAGCAGTGCTACAGGCCACAATGAGCAGTTCTTC.

CDR3 loop: CSARDQRGAATEAFF. CDR3 sequence (DNA): TGCAGTGCTAGAGATCAACGGGGAGCCGCCACTGAAGCTTTCTTT. V gene TRBV20-1 combines with J gene TRBJ1-1; no firm D call. The CDR3 consists of 15 residues. Trimming cost V 0 bases and J 4 bases, with 15 bases left between them. CDR1 DFQATT and CDR2 SNEGSKA come from the germline V gene (reference sequence).

This clonotype was counted at least ten times. The chain employs TRBV6-5 and TRBJ1-5, with D unclear. Germline V gene sequence: CDR1 MNHEY, CDR2 SVGAGI. The CDR3 is 14 residues long. V lost 0 bases and J lost 5, with 8 bases in between. The CDR3 loop is CASSYSDGYQPQHF. CDR3 in DNA: TGTGCCAGCAGTTACTCGGATGGATATCAGCCCCAGCATTTT.

The chain employs TRBV20-1 and TRBJ2-7, with 9 positions matching TRBD2. Trimming cost V 3 bases and J 6 bases; bases outside gene matches: 12. The CDR3 length is 15 residues. The germline V gene has CDR1 DFQATT and CDR2 SNEGSKA (reference sequence). The CDR3 DNA reads TGCAGTGCTAGGAGGGCGGGAGGGAAAAACGGCGAGCAGTACTTC. Its translation: CSARRAGGKNGEQYF.